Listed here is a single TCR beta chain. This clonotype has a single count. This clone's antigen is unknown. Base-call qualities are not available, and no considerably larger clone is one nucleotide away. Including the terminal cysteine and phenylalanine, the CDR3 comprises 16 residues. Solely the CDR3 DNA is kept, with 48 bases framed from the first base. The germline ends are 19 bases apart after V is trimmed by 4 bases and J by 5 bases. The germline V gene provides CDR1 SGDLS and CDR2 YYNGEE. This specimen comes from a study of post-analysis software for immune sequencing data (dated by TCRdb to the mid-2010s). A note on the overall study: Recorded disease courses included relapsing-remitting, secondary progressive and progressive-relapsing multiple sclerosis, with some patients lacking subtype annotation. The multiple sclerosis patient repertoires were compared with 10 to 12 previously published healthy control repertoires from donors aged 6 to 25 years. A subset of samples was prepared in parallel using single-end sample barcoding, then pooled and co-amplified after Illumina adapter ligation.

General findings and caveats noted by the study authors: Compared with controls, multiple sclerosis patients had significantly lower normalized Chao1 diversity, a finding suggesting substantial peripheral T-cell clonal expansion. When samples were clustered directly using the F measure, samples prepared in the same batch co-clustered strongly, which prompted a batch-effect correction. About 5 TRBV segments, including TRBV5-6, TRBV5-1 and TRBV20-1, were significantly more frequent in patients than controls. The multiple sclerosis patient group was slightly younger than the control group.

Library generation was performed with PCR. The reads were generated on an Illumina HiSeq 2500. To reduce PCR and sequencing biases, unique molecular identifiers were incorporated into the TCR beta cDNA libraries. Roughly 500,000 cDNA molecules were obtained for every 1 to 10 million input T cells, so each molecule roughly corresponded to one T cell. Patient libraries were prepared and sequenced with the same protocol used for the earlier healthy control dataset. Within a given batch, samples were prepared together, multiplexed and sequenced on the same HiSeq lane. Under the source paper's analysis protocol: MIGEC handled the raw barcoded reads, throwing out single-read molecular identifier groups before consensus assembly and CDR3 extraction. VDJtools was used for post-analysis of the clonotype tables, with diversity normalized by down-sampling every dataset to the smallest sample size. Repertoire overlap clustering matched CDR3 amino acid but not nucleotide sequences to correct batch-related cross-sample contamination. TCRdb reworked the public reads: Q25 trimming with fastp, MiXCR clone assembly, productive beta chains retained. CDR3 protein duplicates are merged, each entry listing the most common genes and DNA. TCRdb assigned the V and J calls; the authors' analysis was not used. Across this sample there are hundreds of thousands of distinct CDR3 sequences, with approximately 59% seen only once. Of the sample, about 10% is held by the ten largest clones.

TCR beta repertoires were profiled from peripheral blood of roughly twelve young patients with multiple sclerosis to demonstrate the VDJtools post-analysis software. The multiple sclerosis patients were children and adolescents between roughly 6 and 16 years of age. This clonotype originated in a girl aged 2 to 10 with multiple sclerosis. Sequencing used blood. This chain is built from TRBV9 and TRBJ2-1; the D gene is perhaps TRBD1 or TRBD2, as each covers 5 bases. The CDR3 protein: CASSSKGWETDNEQFF. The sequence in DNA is TGTGCCAGCAGCTCCAAGGGGTGGGAGACTGACAATGAGCAGTTCTTC.